The 30 T cell receptor beta chains below were found in one sample sequenced in a study of neurological immune-mediated disorders. This sample's time point: longitudinal time-point 1 (baseline). Each CDR3 protein is one row after TCRdb ran MiXCR on the 5' RACE reads. Seen here are some 54,000 distinct CDR3 sequences, over 8.5% observed once, and the top ten hold 6% to 8.5%. Sequenced material: PBMCs. These receptors came from a male donor with HTLV-1-associated myelopathy (HAM/TSP).

There are many counts of this clonotype. The rearrangement links TRBV12-3 or TRBV12-4 to TRBJ1-2, with no clear D. The V end was cut by 5 bases, the J end by 7 bases, with 11 bases between. The CDR3 extends over 12 amino acids. The CDR3 sequence: CASSPNKRGYTF. In DNA, the CDR3 is TGTGCCAGCAGTCCGAACAAGCGTGGCTACACCTTC.

This clonotype was counted at least ten times. J is TRBJ2-1 and V is TRBV20-1; D is perhaps TRBD2 (7 bases). Germline V gives CDR1 DFQATT, CDR2 SNEGSKA (reference sequence). The CDR3 runs to 12 residues. The CDR3: CRVLGGAVEQFF. DNA of the CDR3: TGCAGGGTACTTGGGGGGGCCGTTGAGCAGTTCTTC.

Ten or more counts support this clonotype. The chain combines TRBV5-1 with TRBJ2-3; D unresolved. The ends were cut back, 4 bases at V and 5 bases at J, with 14 bases in the middle. This CDR3 spans 14 amino acids. The germline V gene has CDR1 SGHRS and CDR2 YFSETQ. The CDR3 nucleotides are TGCGCCAGCAGCCCTAAAGAGTCGGGAGATACGCAGTATTTT. Translated: CASSPKESGDTQYF.

This clonotype occurred many times. The chain employs TRBV5-1 and TRBJ1-5, with D unclear. The CDR3 length is 14 residues. V shed 0 bases and J shed 4 bases, with 8 bases lying between them. CDR1 is SGHRS, CDR2 YFSETQ, per germline. In DNA form, the CDR3 reads TGCGCCAGCAGCTTGGTAGGTGGAAATCAGCCCCAGCATTTT. Its translation: CASSLVGGNQPQHF. The variable domain in full, completed from reference TRBV5-1 and TRBJ1-5, reads KAGVTQTPRYLIKTRGQQVTLSCSPISGHRSVSWYQQTPGQGLQFLFEYFSETQRNKGNFPGRFSGRQFSNSRSEMNVSTLELGDSALYLCASSLVGGNQPQHFGDGTRLSIL.

There are many counts of this clonotype. CDR3 region: CASSEDRVGEKLFF. The CDR3 region has the DNA TGTGCCAGCAGTGAAGATAGGGTGGGTGAAAAACTGTTTTTT. The chain carries TRBV2 and TRBJ1-4; D is uncertain. The CDR3 covers 14 residues. Germline loops: CDR1 SNHLY, CDR2 FYNNEI. With 1 base removed from V and 7 bases from J, the gap between germline ends came to 10 bases.

The sample holds many counts of this clonotype. For the CDR3, the DNA is TGTGCCAGCAGTTACTCGATTGGAGGGGGCGTGAGTGTTCAGCCCCAGCATTTT. This translates into CASSYSIGGGVSVQPQHF. The V gene is TRBV6-6, the J gene TRBJ1-5; TRBD1 agrees at 7 bases. The CDR3 has 18 residues. V lost 0 bases and J lost 6; bases outside the gene matches: 14. CDR1 and CDR2 from the germline V gene are MNHNY and SVGAGI (reference sequence).

The chain combines TRBV5-1 with TRBJ2-1; D unresolved. This CDR3 spans 13 amino acids. The germline V gene has CDR1 SGHRS and CDR2 YFSETQ. V was trimmed by 3 bases and J by 5 bases, leaving 9 bases between them. In DNA form, the CDR3 reads TGCGCCAGCAGCTGCGACACCGACAATGAGCAGTTCTTC. Its protein is CASSCDTDNEQFF.

Worth noting for this clonotype: A much larger clone sits a single nucleotide away, making a read error possible. This CDR3 reads CTGPDRASYEQYF. DNA of the CDR3: TGCACTGGACCGGACAGGGCATCCTACGAGCAGTACTTC. V is TRBV20-1 and J is TRBJ2-7; TRBD1 matches at 8 bases. The germline V gene has CDR1 DFQATT and CDR2 SNEGSKA (reference sequence). The CDR3 is 13 amino acids.

This clonotype was counted ten times or more. This chain connects TRBV20-1 to TRBJ1-1; 7 bases fit TRBD1. The ends lost 6 bases at V and 3 bases at J; junction bases unmatched: 10. The V gene's germline CDR1 is DFQATT and CDR2 SNEGSKA (reference sequence). This CDR3 region has 14 residues. CDR3 protein: CSAADRVRDTEAFF. As DNA, the CDR3 is TGCAGTGCAGCAGACAGGGTGAGGGACACTGAAGCTTTCTTT.

This clonotype has ten or more counts. The gene calls are TRBV27 and TRBJ2-7; a weak D match, TRBD1 (6 bases). CDR3 length equals 14 residues. Germline V gene lookup returns CDR1 MNHEY and CDR2 SMNVEV (reference sequence). The germline V and J ends were trimmed by 3 bases and 2 bases, with 11 bases remaining between them. CDR3 bases: TGTGCCAGCAGTTTCCAGGGGCTACCCTACGAGCAGTACTTC. Residues: CASSFQGLPYEQYF.

Many counts were recorded for this clonotype. This sequence joins TRBV5-1 and TRBJ2-1; D unresolved. CDR1 is SGHRS, CDR2 YFSETQ, per germline. V was cut by 0 bases and J by 9 bases, with 10 bases left in between. This CDR3 has 13 amino acids. The CDR3 is CASSLVGRSEQFF. CDR3 bases: TGCGCCAGCAGCTTGGTTGGGCGAAGTGAGCAGTTCTTC.

In its sample, this clonotype ranks as medium-sized. The V and J genes are TRBV11-2 and TRBJ2-2; TRBD2 might be the D (6 bases). V lost 5 bases and J lost 1, with 11 bases in between. Germline V gives CDR1 SGHAT, CDR2 FQNNGV. The CDR3 is 15 residues long. The CDR3 DNA follows: TGTGCCAGCAGCAAACTAGCTGGGAACACCGGGGAGCTGTTTTTT. It translates to CASSKLAGNTGELFF. The variable domain in full, completed from reference TRBV11-2 and TRBJ2-2, reads EAGVAQSPRYKIIEKRQSVAFWCNPISGHATLYWYQQILGQGPKLLIQFQNNGVVDDSQLPKDRFSAERLKGVDSTLKIQPAKLEDSAVYLCASSKLAGNTGELFFGEGSRLTVL.

This clonotype was counted ten times or more. V and J are TRBV7-6 and TRBJ1-2; weak D call: TRBD1 (5 bases). Germline V CDR1 and CDR2: SGHVS, FNYEAQ. CDR3 length equals 16 residues. The V end lost 5 bases, the J end lost 3 bases, and 19 bases lay between the germline ends. Written as DNA, the CDR3 is TGTGCCAGCAGCGATCAGGACGGGGGATTGTACTATGGCTACACCTTC. As protein: CASSDQDGGLYYGYTF. The full variable domain, rest sourced from reference TRBV7-6 and TRBJ1-2, is GAGVSQSPRYKVTKRGQDVALRCDPISGHVSLYWYRQALGQGPEFLTYFNYEAQQDKSGLPNDRFSAERPEGSISTLTIQRTEQRDSAMYRCASSDQDGGLYYGYTFGSGTRLTVV.

This clonotype has ten or more counts. The chain combines TRBV2 with TRBJ1-2; a possible D gene is TRBD1 (6 bases). CDR3 length: 14 amino acids. Trimming stripped 8 bases from V and 1 base from J, with 14 bases between. Germline CDR1 reads SNHLY; CDR2 reads FYNNEI. The CDR3 sequence: CASGGGFGNYGYTF. Here the CDR3 DNA reads TGTGCCAGCGGAGGGGGTTTCGGTAACTATGGCTACACCTTC.

The chain recombines TRBV30 with TRBJ2-7; D is perhaps TRBD1 or TRBD2 (6 bases each). The V end was cut by 5 bases, the J end by 0 bases, with 14 bases between. This CDR3 is 14 amino acids long. Germline assignment: CDR1 GTSNPN and CDR2 SVGIG (reference sequence). CDR3 DNA: TGTGCCTGGGACCTCGGGGGCCACTCCTACGAGCAGTACTTC. Translated, it gives CAWDLGGHSYEQYF.

This clonotype was seen at least ten times. The gene calls are TRBV27 and TRBJ2-3; no firm D call. Germline assignment: CDR1 MNHEY and CDR2 SMNVEV (reference sequence). V lost 8 bases, J lost 0 bases, and 9 bases lay in between. The CDR3 covers 13 residues. The CDR3 region has the DNA TGTGCCAGCCAGAAACTGAGCACAGATACGCAGTATTTT. Protein: CASQKLSTDTQYF.

This clonotype has at least ten counts. This chain joins TRBV6-5 and TRBJ2-7, with 9 bases matching TRBD1. Germline-derived CDR1 and CDR2 are MNHEY and SVGAGI. After removal of 0 bases from V and 6 bases from J, the junction contained 3 bases not matched to a gene. This CDR3 is built from 14 residues. CDR3 loop: CASSYSGQGTEQYF. The CDR3 coding sequence is TGTGCCAGCAGTTACTCCGGACAGGGGACCGAGCAGTACTTC.

This clonotype was counted many times. The chain employs TRBV5-5 and TRBJ2-2, with TRBD2 as a possible D gene (6 bases). The germline V gene has CDR1 SGHKS and CDR2 YYEKEE (reference sequence). V shed 0 bases and J shed 5 bases, with 8 bases lying between them. This CDR3 contains 14 residues. The DNA for the CDR3 is TGTGCCAGCAGCTTGGCAGGAGGGACCGGGGAGCTGTTTTTT. Protein sequence: CASSLAGGTGELFF.

This chain links TRBV6-5 with TRBJ2-1; D is uncertain. In germline, CDR1 is MNHEY, CDR2 SVGAGI. CDR3 length equals 15 residues. V was cut by 6 bases and J by 5 bases, with 17 bases left in between. The chain's CDR3 is CASRIRNQPNNEQFF. In DNA, the CDR3 is TGTGCCAGCAGAATCCGTAATCAGCCCAACAATGAGCAGTTCTTC.

This clonotype was recorded at least ten times. The rearrangement uses TRBV29-1 and TRBJ2-5; 10 bases are a match to TRBD1. Germline V gene data show CDR1 as SQVTM and CDR2 as ANQGSEA. The CDR3 extends over 15 amino acids. J gave up 5 bases and V 2 bases, and 8 bases lay outside the gene matches. CDR3 sequence reads: CSVERQGASGETQYF. The CDR3 coding sequence is TGCAGCGTTGAAAGACAGGGGGCGAGTGGGGAGACCCAGTACTTC. Complete variable domain (other parts from reference TRBV29-1 and TRBJ2-5): SAVISQKPSRDICQRGTSLTIQCQVDSQVTMMFWYRQQPGQSLTLIATANQGSEATYESGFVIDKFPISRPNLTFSTLTVSNMSPEDSSIYLCSVERQGASGETQYFGPGTRLLVL.

This clonotype has only a few counts. Being one base from a much bigger clone, this may be a read error. V and J are TRBV20-1 and TRBJ2-3; a weak D match, TRBD1 (8 bases). The CDR3 contains 14 residues. Germline CDR1 reads DFQATT; CDR2 reads SNEGSKA (reference sequence). V dropped 4 bases and J dropped 4 bases, with 15 bases sitting between them. DNA of the CDR3: TGCAGTGCTAAATTTACAGGGGGGGCAGATACGCAGTATTTT. Encoded protein: CSAKFTGGADTQYF.

There are many counts of this clonotype. This chain uses TRBV20-1 with TRBJ2-1, with TRBD2 matching 10 bases. Trimming removed 5 bases from V and 10 bases from J; junction bases left unmatched: 14. From germline, CDR1 is DFQATT and CDR2 SNEGSKA (reference sequence). CDR3 length: 15 residues. CDR3 loop: CSAGRASGGLGEQFF. CDR3 nucleotides: TGCAGTGCTGGGAGGGCTAGCGGGGGCCTGGGGGAGCAGTTCTTC.

With regard to this clonotype: A much larger clone is a single base away; this may be a read error. The J gene is TRBJ1-4, the V gene TRBV3-1; D perhaps matches TRBD1 (5 bases). V lost 3 bases, J lost 11 bases, and 7 bases lay in between. The CDR3 runs 11 residues. CDR1 is LGHDT and CDR2 is YNNKEL in the germline V gene (reference sequence). The CDR3 DNA reads as TGTGCCAGCAGCCAGGGGGGGAAACTGTTTTTT. This sequence encodes CASSQGGKLFF.

This clonotype was counted many times. The J gene is TRBJ2-7, the V gene TRBV12-3 or TRBV12-4, with D perhaps matching TRBD1 (6 bases). CDR3 length: 15 amino acids. Between the trimmed V and J ends, which lost 6 bases and 4 bases, there was a span of 19 bases. DNA of the CDR3: TGTGCCAGCAGCCGACCACAGGGCCCCCCTTACGAGCAGTACTTC. It yields the protein CASSRPQGPPYEQYF.

CDR3 sequence (DNA): TGCAGTGCTGGCCACCAAACCACAGATACGCAGTATTTT. This gives the protein CSAGHQTTDTQYF. This rearrangement joins TRBV20-1 to TRBJ2-3; D not resolved. Germline V lookup: CDR1 DFQATT, CDR2 SNEGSKA (reference sequence). The CDR3 length is 13 residues. V was clipped by 5 bases and J by 2 bases, with 11 bases between them.

The chain is built from TRBV30 and TRBJ1-6; D uncertain. V was pared by 8 bases and J by 1 base, with 12 bases between. CDR1 is GTSNPN and CDR2 is SVGIG in the germline V gene (reference sequence). The CDR3 extends over 14 amino acids. DNA of the CDR3: TGTGCCCGGAATGGTGGGTCCTATAATTCACCCCTCCACTTT. This gives the protein CARNGGSYNSPLHF.

This clonotype was observed a few times. V gene TRBV20-1 combines with J gene TRBJ2-1, with D possibly matching TRBD1 (5 bases). The CDR3 has 13 residues. Germline-derived CDR1 and CDR2 are DFQATT and SNEGSKA (reference sequence). Trimming removed 5 bases from V and 4 bases from J, with 12 bases in between. In nucleotides, the CDR3 is TGCAGTGCTCCCCGACAGATTTACAATGAGCAGTTCTTC. Protein sequence: CSAPRQIYNEQFF.

This clonotype was recorded many times. The gene calls are TRBV9 and TRBJ1-6; 7 nucleotides line up with TRBD1. J gave up 1 base and V 3 bases, and 10 bases lay outside the gene matches. The CDR3 totals 18 residues. In germline, CDR1 is SGDLS, CDR2 YYNGEE. CDR3 nucleotide sequence: TGTGCCAGCAGCGCGGACGGGACAGACAATTCCTATAATTCACCCCTCCACTTT. This codes for CASSADGTDNSYNSPLHF.

At least ten counts were recorded for this clonotype. The chain links TRBV5-1 to TRBJ2-5; TRBD2 matches at 8 bases. Germline-derived CDR1 and CDR2 are SGHRS and YFSETQ. This CDR3 has 14 residues. Trimming removed 3 bases from V and 5 bases from J; junction bases left unmatched: 6. CDR3 nucleotides: TGCGCCAGCAGCTACGGACTAGCTCTCGAGACCCAGTACTTC. Its protein product is CASSYGLALETQYF.

This clonotype has at least ten counts. The chain joins TRBV6-2 or TRBV6-3 to TRBJ2-3; D may match TRBD1 or TRBD2 (6 bases each). Trimming removed 5 bases at V and 2 bases at J, with 11 bases between. The CDR3 has 14 residues. Looked up from germline, CDR1 is MNHEY and CDR2 is SVGEGT. The CDR3 DNA is TGTGCCAGCAGTGCCGGGGGCCCCACAGATACGCAGTATTTT. Its protein is CASSAGGPTDTQYF.